Reported below is one T cell receptor (beta chain). This clone's antigen is unknown. No base quality values were provided; no much bigger clone lies one nucleotide off. Using the deep immunoSEQ assay, multiplex PCR amplified TCR CDR3 regions from genomic DNA. Extracted genomic DNA from each cell subset was distributed evenly across all wells of several immunoSEQ 96-well plates, and each plate was treated as a replicate. For sorted subsets, approximately 200 ng of genomic DNA, equivalent to around 30,000 T cell genomes, went into each replicate PCR. Purified libraries were quantified with a Qubit 3.0 fluorometer, sized on a Bioanalyzer 2100, and re-quantified with the KAPA Library Quantification kit. A separate single-read 150-cycle Illumina NextSeq 550 flow cell was used to sequence each immunoSEQ 96-well plate. Regarding the original processing steps: The immunoSEQ output contained only junctional sequences without quality scores, so filtering could not match that applied to full-length reads. To assign V/J genes and CDR3, sequences were annotated against IMGT germline references using PyIR, a Python wrapper for IgBLAST v1.9. Reads were filtered out if the reads had weak V/J assignments (E-value above 1e-6), no CDR3, stop codons, out-of-frame junctions, or ambiguous translated residues. V3J clonotypes were defined as sequences sharing an identical inferred V gene, J gene, and CDR3 amino acid sequence. Percentage overlap between repertoires was calculated by dividing the number of shared unique clonotypes by the size of the smaller repertoire. RTK rarefaction, the Chao1 estimator, and Recon v2.1 estimates of unobserved clonotypes were used to assess repertoire richness. For all TCRbeta clonotypes obtained by the gDNA method from a few donors, generation probabilities were computed with OLGA. The clones in this table, taken by TCRdb from immuneACCESS, are in-frame only. Not every clone is retained; where verified, under half of the shortfall comes from an unresolved V gene, and the cause of the rest is unknown. That table supplies the V and J calls and clone size; D and trimming were determined from the DNA. For this sample there are 650,000 to 700,000 clones; around 90% appear just once. Of the sample, more than 30% is held by the ten largest clones.

This specimen belongs to a study of shared clonotypes between healthy human individuals (TCRdb year 2020). For the wider study: Three men and a couple of women, aged 18 to 49 years, made up the cohort. For each donor, three plates each were used for CD4 naive and CD4 memory, two plates were used for CD8 naive, and one plate was used for CD8 memory. To estimate repertoire size and how much clonotype sharing occurs between individuals, the study deeply sequenced the blood TCR repertoires of 5 or 6 healthy adults. Libraries were prepared and TCR repertoires were sequenced by different laboratories using diverse techniques, in order to increase sequencing depth and limit assay-specific biases. Between about 0.85 and 10 billion PBMCs per donor were obtained by leukapheresis.

Donors were healthy HIV-negative adults with no recently reported acute infections or vaccinations. Only Caucasian adults living in Nashville, Tennessee, USA were represented among the donors. CD8 memory samples were composed of magnetically selected CD45RO+ cells combined with CCR7-negative CD45RA+ effector memory (TemRA) cells. Blood was obtained by leukapheresis, after which PBMCs were separated by Ficoll-Histopaque density gradient centrifugation and cryopreserved in liquid nitrogen vapor phase. Analytical flow cytometry was used to check the purity and quantity of each magnetically sorted T cell population. Each sorted fraction had its genomic DNA isolated and then quantified by UV absorbance on a Nanodrop 2000c. V loses 3 bases, J loses 2 bases, and the germline ends lie 10 bases apart. Taken from cysteine to phenylalanine, the CDR3 has 14 residues. The kept DNA is CDR3 alone, 42 bases in frame from the first base. The germline V gene (reference sequence) sets CDR1 to MNHEY and CDR2 to SMNVEV.

Overall results and qualifications from the work: Because the study included a small number of donors, the genetic and exposure-history diversity represented was limited. Based on pairwise subsampling, the degree of clonotype sharing among donors was expected to be affected by sequencing depth. Larger estimated clonotype richness was generally found for naive subsets than for memory subsets. Rarefaction of sorted-subset datasets indicated incomplete sequencing despite the large sequencing depth. Across four donors, around 5.4% of naive CD4, roughly 3.8% of naive CD8, about 2% of memory CD4, and 0.4% of memory CD8 clonotypes were shared. Sampling was restricted to blood, and TCR repertoires in tissue are likely to differ from TCR repertoires in blood. Higher generation probabilities were observed for clonotypes shared by all four sorted-subset donors than for non-shared clonotypes.

The sequencing sample was made of memory CD8+ T cells from PBMCs. The cell subset or site label here, explained by the study, means: CD45RO+ cells pooled with CCR7-negative TemRA cells. This receptor was taken from a man between 18 and 35 years old in good health. Some clones in this sample may be carry-over from other donors' samples. The chain couples TRBV27 to TRBJ1-2, and perhaps TRBD1 as D gene, on 5 matching bases. This receptor carries the CDR3 CASSFRDGNYGYTF. In nucleotide form, the sequence is TGTGCCAGCAGTTTCCGGGACGGAAACTATGGCTACACCTTC.